This TCR beta chain was captured by sequencing in a study of T cell repertoires in cytomegalovirus infection. Study-level information: Matching HLA type and CMV infection were both indicated by public TCR beta signatures. Regarding the study as a whole: The response measured ex vivo was dominated by TCR beta clonotypes (HLA-C-restricted and CMV-specific). Totalled public TCR beta family frequency picked out people who carried CMV plus the relevant HLA.

TCRdb reprocessed the reads with MiXCR, giving one entry per CDR3 protein. The sample has approximately 180,000 distinct CDR3 sequences; about 17% are singletons. Trimming removed 0 bases from V and 0 bases from J, with 9 bases in between. The V gene's germline CDR1 is SGHAT and CDR2 FQNNGV. The CDR3 loop spans 15 amino acids. Turning to this clonotype: Its antigen is currently unknown.

The sequence was obtained from a human donor in good health (CMV status not recorded). Some clones in this sample may be carry-over from other donors' samples. The specimen was CD8+ T cells from PBMCs. The rearrangement uses TRBV11-2 and TRBJ2-7; no clear D gene. The CDR3 loop is CASSLEGISSYEQYF. Written as DNA, the CDR3 is TGTGCCAGCAGCTTAGAGGGTATCAGCTCCTACGAGCAGTACTTC.